The subject of this entry is one T cell receptor beta chain. Its antigen has not been determined. No per-base quality is available; no much larger clone lies one base away. A second Seattle source provided samples from volunteer blood donors who had recovered from COVID-19. Each collaborating institution followed its own protocols to collect whole blood in K2EDTA tubes. For TCRbeta analysis, collaborator samples were shipped as frozen whole blood, as isolated PBMCs, or as DNA extracted from either sample type. This record belongs to a study of blood T cell repertoires in COVID-19 (dated by TCRdb to about 2020). Study-wide context: The collaborator samples originated in the United States, Italy and Spain and spanned the acute and convalescent phases of COVID-19. The material from the prospective study consisted of cDNA or gDNA derived from T cells, B-cell-depleted T cells, or PBMCs. Subjects who had been exposed to COVID-19, were actively infected with it, or had recovered from it provided the deeply sampled blood TCRbeta repertoires that made up the dataset. The repertoires were released in a freely available public database meant as a resource for research on the immune response to SARS-CoV-2. Samples were obtained from the ongoing ImmuneRACE study (first 160 participants) and from over 1,000 subjects provided by 6 global collaborators. Nearly every sample came with metadata listing a de-identified subject ID, COVID-19 status, age in years and sex. HLA class I and class II types, where available, came from metadata supplied by the sample provider rather than from assay-based typing. The paper as a whole reports these results and caveats: The quantity of clinical and demographic metadata differed by source and by participant and was supplied without curation.

The immunoSEQ Assay, a bias-controlled multiplex PCR, was used to amplify TCRbeta CDR3 regions from genomic DNA. The authors' analysis ran thus. The number of nucleated cells in each sample was estimated from the amplification of reference gene primers within the assay. To quantify the absolute abundance of each unique TCRbeta CDR3 rearrangement, sequence reads were collapsed and filtered. Productive Simpson clonality was computed per sample as the square root of Simpson's diversity index over productive rearrangements. The source is immuneACCESS, and TCRdb retained only in-frame sequences with V and J called. Part of the clones is not carried over; for the studies checked, unresolved V genes explain less than half of this, and the remainder is unexplained. That table is the source of V, J and clone size, and D and trimming were worked out from the DNA. This sample lists 200,000 to 250,000 clones; 65% to 90% were detected once. The ten largest account for roughly 1.4% of the sample.

From cysteine to phenylalanine, the CDR3 is 14 amino acids long. The sequence is cut down to CDR3 DNA, 42 bases in frame from base 1. The germline V gene (reference sequence) supplies CDR1 PRHDT and CDR2 FYEKMQ. The junction shows trimming of 7 bases on V and 7 bases on J, and the gene matches do not reach 10 bases of it. Sequences were obtained from peripheral blood. The receptor chain draws on TRBV13 and TRBJ2-5; TRBD2 matches 9 bases in the middle. The receptor's source is a woman aged 40 to 50 who had recovered from COVID-19. The nucleotide sequence reads as follows: TGTGCCAGCAAGCGGGGGGCCACCAAGACGACCCAGTACTTC. The translation is CASKRGATKTTQYF. The CDR3 plus the reference TRBV13 and TRBJ2-5 genes for the other parts give the full variable domain: AAGVIQSPRHLIKEKRETATLKCYPIPRHDTVYWYQQGPGQDPQFLISFYEKMQSDKGSIPDRFSAQQFSDYHSELNMSSLELGDSALYFCASKRGATKTTQYFGPGTRLLVL.